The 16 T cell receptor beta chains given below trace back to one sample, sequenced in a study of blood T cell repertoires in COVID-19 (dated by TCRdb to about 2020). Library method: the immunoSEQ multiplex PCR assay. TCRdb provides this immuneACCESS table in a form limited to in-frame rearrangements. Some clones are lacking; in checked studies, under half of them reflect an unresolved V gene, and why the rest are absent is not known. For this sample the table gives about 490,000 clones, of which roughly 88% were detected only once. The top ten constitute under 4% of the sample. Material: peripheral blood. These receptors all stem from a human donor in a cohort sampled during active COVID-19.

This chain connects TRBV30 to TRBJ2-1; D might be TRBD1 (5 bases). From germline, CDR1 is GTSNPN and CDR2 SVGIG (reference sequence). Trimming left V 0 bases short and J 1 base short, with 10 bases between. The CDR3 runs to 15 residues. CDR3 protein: CAWSVRPGSYNEQFF. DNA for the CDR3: TGTGCCTGGAGTGTACGGCCAGGGTCCTACAATGAGCAGTTCTTC.

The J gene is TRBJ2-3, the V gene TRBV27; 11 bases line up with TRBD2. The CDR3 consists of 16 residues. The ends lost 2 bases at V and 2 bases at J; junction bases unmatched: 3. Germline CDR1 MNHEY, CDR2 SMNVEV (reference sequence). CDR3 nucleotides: TGTGCCAGCAGTTTACTAGCGGGAGGCCCCACAGATACGCAGTATTTT. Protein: CASSLLAGGPTDTQYF.

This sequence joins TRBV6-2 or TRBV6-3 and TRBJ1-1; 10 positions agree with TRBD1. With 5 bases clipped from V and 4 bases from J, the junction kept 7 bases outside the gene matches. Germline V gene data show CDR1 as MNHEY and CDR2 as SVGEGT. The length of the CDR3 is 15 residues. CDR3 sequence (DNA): TGTGCCAGCAGTACTTGGGACAGGGGTAGCACTGAAGCTTTCTTT. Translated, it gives CASSTWDRGSTEAFF.

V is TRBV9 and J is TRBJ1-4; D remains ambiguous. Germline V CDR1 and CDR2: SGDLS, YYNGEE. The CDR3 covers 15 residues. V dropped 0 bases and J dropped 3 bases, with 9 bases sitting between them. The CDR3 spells CASSVGMGSNEKLFF. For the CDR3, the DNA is TGTGCCAGCAGCGTAGGTATGGGCTCTAATGAAAAACTGTTTTTT.

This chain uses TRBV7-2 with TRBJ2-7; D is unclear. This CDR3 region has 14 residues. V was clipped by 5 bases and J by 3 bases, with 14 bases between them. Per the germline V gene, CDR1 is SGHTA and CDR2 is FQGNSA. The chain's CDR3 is CASSPPAEFYEQYF. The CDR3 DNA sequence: TGTGCCAGCAGCCCCCCGGCGGAGTTCTACGAGCAGTACTTC. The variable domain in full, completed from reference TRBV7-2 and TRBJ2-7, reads GAGVSQSPSNKVTEKGKDVELRCDPISGHTALYWYRQSLGQGLEFLIYFQGNSAPDKSGLPSDRFSAERTGGSVSTLTIQRTQQEDSAVYLCASSPPAEFYEQYFGPGTRLTVT.

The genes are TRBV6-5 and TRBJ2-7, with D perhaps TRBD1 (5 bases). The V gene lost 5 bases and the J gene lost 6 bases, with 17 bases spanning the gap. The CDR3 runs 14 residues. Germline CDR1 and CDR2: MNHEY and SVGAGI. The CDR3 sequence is CASSTVGVALEQYF. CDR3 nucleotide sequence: TGTGCCAGCAGTACCGTAGGGGTGGCACTCGAGCAGTACTTC.

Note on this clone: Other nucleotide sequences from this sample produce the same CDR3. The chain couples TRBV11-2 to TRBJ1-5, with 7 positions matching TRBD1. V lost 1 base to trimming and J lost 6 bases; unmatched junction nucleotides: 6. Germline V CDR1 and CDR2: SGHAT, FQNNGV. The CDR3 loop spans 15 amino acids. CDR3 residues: CASSLGSGGSQPQHF. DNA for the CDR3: TGTGCCAGCAGCTTAGGGTCAGGGGGTAGTCAGCCCCAGCATTTT.

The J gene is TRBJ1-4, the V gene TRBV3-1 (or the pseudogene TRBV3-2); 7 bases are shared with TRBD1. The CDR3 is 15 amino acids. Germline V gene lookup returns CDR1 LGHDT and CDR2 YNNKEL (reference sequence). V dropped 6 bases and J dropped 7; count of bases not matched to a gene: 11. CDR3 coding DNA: TGTGCCAGCAGACCCTCAGGGGGGATAGGTGAAAAACTGTTTTTT. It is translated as CASRPSGGIGEKLFF.

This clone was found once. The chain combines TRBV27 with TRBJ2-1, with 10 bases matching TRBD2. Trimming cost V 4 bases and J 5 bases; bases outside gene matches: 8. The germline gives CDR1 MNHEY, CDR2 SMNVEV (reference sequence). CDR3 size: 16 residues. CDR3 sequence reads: CASSSRTSGIHNEQFF. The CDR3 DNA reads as TGTGCCAGCAGTTCGCGAACTAGCGGGATCCACAATGAGCAGTTCTTC.

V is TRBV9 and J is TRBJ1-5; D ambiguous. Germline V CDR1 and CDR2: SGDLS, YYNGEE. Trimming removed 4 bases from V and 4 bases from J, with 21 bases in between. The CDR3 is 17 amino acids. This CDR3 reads CASSLPGSPPENQPQHF. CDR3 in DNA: TGTGCCAGCAGCCTCCCGGGGTCCCCACCTGAGAATCAGCCCCAGCATTTT. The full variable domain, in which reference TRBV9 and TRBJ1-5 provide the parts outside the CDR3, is DSGVTQTPKHLITATGQRVTLRCSPRSGDLSVYWYQQSLDQGLQFLIQYYNGEERAKGNILERFSAQQFPDLHSELNLSSLELGDSALYFCASSLPGSPPENQPQHFGDGTRLSIL.

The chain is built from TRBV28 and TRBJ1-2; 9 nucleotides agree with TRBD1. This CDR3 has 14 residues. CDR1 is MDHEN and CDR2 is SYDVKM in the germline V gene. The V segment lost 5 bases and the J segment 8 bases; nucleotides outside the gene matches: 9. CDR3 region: CASSPPGQGRGYTF. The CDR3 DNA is TGTGCCAGCAGTCCCCCGGGACAGGGTAGGGGCTACACCTTC.

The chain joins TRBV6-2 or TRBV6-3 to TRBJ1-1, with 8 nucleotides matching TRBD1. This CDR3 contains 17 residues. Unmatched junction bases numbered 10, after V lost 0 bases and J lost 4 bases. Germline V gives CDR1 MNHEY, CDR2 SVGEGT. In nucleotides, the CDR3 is TGTGCCAGCAGTTACTCTCGGGACAGGACGGCGGCCACTGAAGCTTTCTTT. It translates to CASSYSRDRTAATEAFF.

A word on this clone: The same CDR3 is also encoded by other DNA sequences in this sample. The CDR3 DNA follows: TGTGCCAGTAGTCCAGGGGTTAGCAATCAGCCCCAGCATTTT. It yields the protein CASSPGVSNQPQHF. The V gene is TRBV19, the J gene TRBJ1-5; a possible D gene is TRBD1 (6 bases). CDR3 length: 14 residues. Deletions cut 5 bases from V and 0 bases from J, with 8 bases between. The germline gives CDR1 LNHDA, CDR2 SQIVND (reference sequence).

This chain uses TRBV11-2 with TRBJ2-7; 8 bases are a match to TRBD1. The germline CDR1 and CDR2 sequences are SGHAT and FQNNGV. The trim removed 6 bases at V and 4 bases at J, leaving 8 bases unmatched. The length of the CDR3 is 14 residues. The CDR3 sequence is CASSPWDRSYEQYF. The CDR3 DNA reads TGTGCCAGCAGTCCCTGGGACAGGAGTTACGAGCAGTACTTC.

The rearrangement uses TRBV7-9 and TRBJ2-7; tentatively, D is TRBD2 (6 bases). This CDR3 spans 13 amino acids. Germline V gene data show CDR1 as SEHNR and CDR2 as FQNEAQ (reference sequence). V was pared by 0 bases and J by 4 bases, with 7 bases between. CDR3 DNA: TGTGCCAGCAGCTTAGCCGCGGGGTACGAGCAGTACTTC. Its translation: CASSLAAGYEQYF.

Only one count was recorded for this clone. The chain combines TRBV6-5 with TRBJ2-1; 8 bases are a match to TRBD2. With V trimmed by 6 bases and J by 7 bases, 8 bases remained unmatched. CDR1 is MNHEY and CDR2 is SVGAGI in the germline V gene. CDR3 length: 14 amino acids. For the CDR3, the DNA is TGTGCCAGCAGCCCGACTAGCGTAACGAATGAGCAGTTCTTC. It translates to CASSPTSVTNEQFF.